This TCR beta chain was documented in a study of shared clonotypes between healthy human individuals. How the authors handled the data: ImmunoSEQ only sent back junction sequences with no quality scores, so filtering was done differently. The method was immunoSEQ multiplex PCR; TCRdb's version includes in-frame clones alone and lacks a portion of them. From that table come the V and J calls and clone size; the DNA was used to work out D and trimming. The table lists approximately 1,500,000 clones, more than 95% of them singletons. General study points: Among the subsets, naive ones generally showed larger estimated richness than memory ones.

In regard to this clone: Its antigen remains unknown.

Per the germline V gene, CDR1 is SEHNR and CDR2 is FQNEAQ (reference sequence). The CDR3 runs to 18 residues. Germline trimming cut 5 bases from V and 4 bases from J; bases unmatched to any gene: 10. The receptor was derived from a man between 25 and 39 years old in good health. The chain couples TRBV7-9 to TRBJ2-6, with 11 positions matching TRBD2. The sample comprised naive CD4+ T cells sorted from blood. As for subset: CD45RA+ positively selected. The CDR3 sequence: CASSSTSGRHSGANVLTF. As DNA, the CDR3 is TGTGCCAGCAGCAGCACTAGCGGGAGACATTCGGGGGCCAACGTCCTGACTTTC.